Listed here are 3 T cell receptor beta chains from one sample, sequenced in a study of blood T cell repertoires in COVID-19. The repertoire was sequenced with immunoSEQ multiplex PCR; TCRdb's copy has only in-frame clones and lacks some. The repertoire consists of about 110,000 clones, with approximately 79% occurring once and the leading ten covering 16%. The source material was peripheral blood. The receptors were sampled from an elderly woman with active or convalescent COVID-19.

Written as DNA, the CDR3 is TGTGCCAGCAGCCCGGGGTTCGGTACGCAGTATTTT. It specifies CASSPGFGTQYF. The V and J genes are TRBV7-9 and TRBJ2-3; D might be TRBD2 (5 bases). Trimming left V 5 bases short and J 8 bases short, with 11 bases between. Germline V lookup: CDR1 SEHNR, CDR2 FQNEAQ (reference sequence). This CDR3 region has 12 residues.

The gene calls are TRBV15 and TRBJ2-7; 9 bases are a match to TRBD1. Germline CDR1 reads LNHNV; CDR2 reads YYDKDF (reference sequence). V was clipped by 3 bases and J by 3 bases; unmatched bases: 9. This CDR3 is built from 16 residues. The CDR3 bases are TGTGCCACCAGCAGTGTTCCCGGGACAGGGATCTACGAGCAGTACTTC. This codes for CATSSVPGTGIYEQYF.

The chain is built from TRBV9 and TRBJ2-1; no firm D call. The CDR3 length is 14 residues. Germline V gene lookup returns CDR1 SGDLS and CDR2 YYNGEE. V lost 0 bases and J 10 bases, leaving 14 bases between the germline ends. The CDR3 protein is CASSVAASAREQFF. The CDR3 coding sequence is TGTGCCAGCAGCGTAGCTGCTAGTGCGCGGGAGCAGTTCTTC.